Shown below are 9 T cell receptor beta chains from a single sample sequenced in a study of HIV-infected children after antiretroviral therapy interruption. Treatment given: PENTA 11 planned treatment interruption arm or continuous ART arm. The TCR library was built from RNA with a 3' RACE protocol and unique molecular identifiers. TCRdb passed the 3' RACE reads through MiXCR, listing each CDR3 protein once. The table lists about 46,000 distinct CDR3 sequences, around 4.1% of them singletons. Sequenced material: CD45RA+ CD4+ T cells from PBMCs, pooled from several time points, taken from a donor given antiretroviral therapy, either interrupted or continuous. Documented subset: naive CD4+ CD45RA+ CD45RO- T cells. The source of these receptors is a pool of human donors with HIV.

This clonotype came up many times. This sequence joins TRBV12-3 or TRBV12-4 and TRBJ2-2; D ambiguous. The germline V and J ends were trimmed by 2 bases and 4 bases, with 14 bases remaining between them. The CDR3 totals 16 residues. For the CDR3, the DNA is TGTGCCAGCAGTTTATCCGGGCGGAGATTCACCGGGGAGCTGTTTTTT. It specifies CASSLSGRRFTGELFF.

The table lists this clonotype with a few counts. This chain joins TRBV29-1 and TRBJ1-5; D might be TRBD1 (6 bases). Deletions cut 4 bases from V and 1 base from J, with 8 bases between. Germline CDR1 SQVTM, CDR2 ANQGSEA. CDR3 length equals 13 residues. The CDR3 reads CSVGRGSNQPQHF. DNA of the CDR3: TGCAGCGTTGGCAGGGGCAGCAATCAGCCCCAGCATTTT.

This clonotype showed up many times. The J gene is TRBJ1-1, the V gene TRBV12-3 or TRBV12-4; no clear D. Trimming stripped 5 bases from V and 0 bases from J, with 19 bases between. The length of the CDR3 is 17 residues. This chain's CDR3 is CASSRSKEKWMNTEAFF. The CDR3 DNA sequence: TGTGCCAGCAGTAGAAGCAAGGAAAAGTGGATGAACACTGAAGCTTTCTTT.

This clonotype was found many times. The V and J genes are TRBV20-1 and TRBJ1-1; D uncertain. CDR3 length: 12 amino acids. V was shortened by 5 bases and J by 8 bases, with 15 bases between the two germline ends. In germline, CDR1 is DFQATT, CDR2 SNEGSKA (reference sequence). Here the CDR3 reads CSALDKQLEAFF. The DNA of the CDR3 is TGCAGTGCTCTTGATAAGCAACTGGAAGCTTTCTTT.

The chain couples TRBV28 to TRBJ1-2, with D unclear. Trimming stripped 6 bases from V and 4 bases from J, with 15 bases between. Germline V gives CDR1 MDHEN, CDR2 SYDVKM. The CDR3 is made up of 14 amino acids. In nucleotides, the CDR3 is TGTGCCAGCAGACGCCCAGTGGAGGGCTATGGCTACACCTTC. Its translation: CASRRPVEGYGYTF.

This clonotype has ten or more counts. The rearrangement uses TRBV29-1 and TRBJ2-1, with 9 bases that match TRBD2. This CDR3 is 14 amino acids long. V was clipped by 5 bases and J by 5 bases; unmatched bases: 7. The germline CDR1 and CDR2 sequences are SQVTM and ANQGSEA. CDR3 loop: CSVCRLAGDNEQFF. The DNA for the CDR3 is TGCAGCGTTTGCCGGTTAGCGGGGGACAATGAGCAGTTCTTC.

This clonotype has a count of ten or more. The chain employs TRBV29-1 and TRBJ2-7, with D possibly matching TRBD1 (5 bases). The CDR3 is 12 amino acids. Trimming took off 5 bases at V and 7 bases at J, with 15 bases between the two ends. CDR1 and CDR2 (germline): SQVTM, ANQGSEA. The CDR3: CSVRQAGQEQYF. Here the CDR3 DNA reads TGCAGCGTTCGTCAGGCAGGACAAGAGCAGTACTTC.

This clonotype was seen more than once but under ten times. The chain uses TRBV2 and TRBJ2-1; the match to TRBD2 covers 7 bases. The CDR3 loop spans 15 amino acids. The germline CDR1 and CDR2 sequences are SNHLY and FYNNEI. The ends lost 5 bases at V and 9 bases at J; junction bases unmatched: 13. The CDR3 DNA follows: TGTGCCAGCAGTACCGCACCGGGGGGATCTTTTGAGCAGTTCTTC. It specifies CASSTAPGGSFEQFF.

The chain links TRBV19 to TRBJ2-7; 10 bases match TRBD1. Trimming removed 7 bases from V and 3 bases from J; junction bases left unmatched: 3. Germline assignment: CDR1 LNHDA and CDR2 SQIVND (reference sequence). The CDR3 loop spans 13 amino acids. The CDR3 here is CASKGTGVYEQYF. CDR3 coding DNA: TGTGCCAGTAAAGGGACAGGGGTCTACGAGCAGTACTTC.